These 18 T cell receptor beta chains came from one sample sequenced in a study of T cells in Graves' hyperthyroidism and ophthalmopathy. Authors of the study amplified TCR beta CDR3 regions from RNA transcripts. An initial round of RT-PCR targeting the TCR CDR3 relied on the HTBI primer set. MiXCR was run by TCRdb on the multiplex PCR reads, yielding one entry per CDR3 protein. The sample lists some 510,000 distinct CDR3 sequences; around 46% were seen once. Sequencing used peripheral blood or thyroid tissue (not recorded which). The source is a woman aged 18-29 years with Graves' hyperthyroidism.

This clonotype has more than one count but fewer than ten. This chain links TRBV20-1 with TRBJ1-6; D gene unclear. CDR3 length equals 16 residues. The germline V gene has CDR1 DFQATT and CDR2 SNEGSKA (reference sequence). The germline V and J ends were trimmed by 3 bases and 7 bases, with 19 bases remaining between them. The CDR3 sequence is CSASSRVGMANSPLHF. CDR3 nucleotide sequence: TGCAGTGCTAGCTCTAGGGTAGGAATGGCGAATTCACCCCTCCACTTT.

The J gene is TRBJ1-1, the V gene TRBV7-9; TRBD1 might be the D (5 bases). Germline CDR1 and CDR2: SEHNR and FQNEAQ (reference sequence). With 6 bases removed from V and 7 bases from J, the gap between germline ends came to 9 bases. The CDR3 loop spans 11 amino acids. Here the CDR3 DNA reads TGTGCCAGCAGTCCGACAGATGAAGCTTTCTTT. It encodes CASSPTDEAFF.

A note on this clonotype: At one end, the junction sequence differs from germline, possibly due to a read error. V gene TRBV2 combines with J gene TRBJ1-4; tentatively, D is TRBD1 (5 bases). Germline V gene sequence: CDR1 SNHLY, CDR2 FYNNEI. CDR3 length: 13 residues. The CDR3, as DNA: TGTGCCAGCCGTCTTTCCTCGGGGGAAAAACTGTCTTTT. Protein: CASRLSSGEKLSF. Filled out from reference TRBV2 and TRBJ1-4, the complete variable domain reads EPEVTQTPSHQVTQMGQEVILRCVPISNHLYFYWYRQILGQKVEFLVSFYNNEISEKSEIFDDQFSVERPDGSNFTLKIRSTKLEDSAMYFCASRLSSGEKLSFGSGTQLSVL.

This clonotype appeared many times. The chain uses TRBV29-1 and TRBJ1-2; no reliable D call. Trimming cost V 1 base and J 4 bases, with 10 bases left between them. The CDR3 sequence is 13 residues long. Germline-derived CDR1 and CDR2 are SQVTM and ANQGSEA. In nucleotides, the CDR3 is TGCAGCGTTGAAGCGGACCGTATCTATGGCTACACCTTC. Protein product: CSVEADRIYGYTF.

The chain joins TRBV7-9 to TRBJ2-2; maybe TRBD1 (6 bases). From germline, CDR1 is SEHNR and CDR2 FQNEAQ (reference sequence). This CDR3 is built from 16 residues. V dropped 5 bases and J dropped 5 bases, with 18 bases sitting between them. The CDR3 nucleotides are TGTGCCAGCAGCCCACGTCAGGGGCGGAGTACCGGGGAGCTGTTTTTT. Its protein product is CASSPRQGRSTGELFF.

This clonotype was counted a few times. The rearrangement uses TRBV20-1 and TRBJ1-5, with 7 bases that match TRBD1. Unmatched junction bases numbered 7, after V lost 6 bases and J lost 5 bases. The CDR3 length is 13 residues. Germline V gene data show CDR1 as DFQATT and CDR2 as SNEGSKA (reference sequence). As DNA, the CDR3 is TGCAGTGCACCTGACAGGGACTATCAGCCCCAGCATTTT. Protein product: CSAPDRDYQPQHF.

In this sample, this clonotype turned up many times. The chain links TRBV7-8 to TRBJ2-5; D possibly corresponds to TRBD2 (6 bases). The length of the CDR3 is 12 residues. The V end was cut by 6 bases, the J end by 3 bases, with 8 bases between. Germline V CDR1 and CDR2: SGHVS, FQNEAQ. This chain's CDR3 is CASSPGEETQYF. The CDR3 nucleotides read TGTGCCAGCAGTCCGGGGGAAGAGACCCAGTACTTC.

As regards this clonotype: One base separates it from a far larger clone, so it is likely a read error. This sequence joins TRBV2 and TRBJ1-4; tentatively, D is TRBD1 (5 bases). The germline V gene has CDR1 SNHLY and CDR2 FYNNEI. This CDR3 has 12 amino acids. The CDR3 reads CAGSLGGEKLFF. CDR3 sequence (DNA): TGTGCCGGCAGTTTGGGGGGGGAAAAACTGTTTTTT. The whole variable domain, remainder taken from reference TRBV2 and TRBJ1-4, is EPEVTQTPSHQVTQMGQEVILRCVPISNHLYFYWYRQILGQKVEFLVSFYNNEISEKSEIFDDQFSVERPDGSNFTLKIRSTKLEDSAMYFCAGSLGGEKLFFGSGTQLSVL.

This clonotype was detected ten times or more. Written as DNA, the CDR3 is TGTGCCAGCAGTCCAAGACTAGCGGGAGTCACCACCTACGAGCAGTACTTC. This translates into CASSPRLAGVTTYEQYF. The chain has TRBV25-1 and TRBJ2-7; 12 nucleotides agree with TRBD2. J was trimmed by 2 bases and V by 5 bases; bases with no gene match: 10. The CDR3 has 17 amino acids. Germline V gives CDR1 MGHDK, CDR2 SYGVNS.

The CDR3 sequence: CASSRDSHATEAFF. The CDR3 DNA reads as TGTGCCAGCAGCCGGGACAGCCATGCCACTGAAGCTTTCTTT. The chain recombines TRBV2 with TRBJ1-1; 7 bases line up with TRBD1. This CDR3 has 14 residues. Germline V gene lookup returns CDR1 SNHLY and CDR2 FYNNEI. The V segment lost 6 bases and the J segment 4 bases; nucleotides outside the gene matches: 8.

To note about this clonotype: A much larger clone differs from this one at a single base, so this may be a read error. The V call is TRBV2, the J call TRBJ1-5, with unresolved D. This CDR3 is 15 amino acids long. CDR1 SNHLY and CDR2 FYNNEI come from the germline V gene. CDR3 protein: CASGEAQGWSQPQHF. The CDR3 nucleotides read TGTGCCAGCGGTGAAGCACAAGGATGGAGTCAGCCCCAGCATTTT. Together with reference TRBV2 and TRBJ1-5, the CDR3 gives the full variable domain: EPEVTQTPSHQVTQMGQEVILRCVPISNHLYFYWYRQILGQKVEFLVSFYNNEISEKSEIFDDQFSVERPDGSNFTLKIRSTKLEDSAMYFCASGEAQGWSQPQHFGDGTRLSIL.

There are a few counts of this clonotype. The chain joins TRBV12-3 or TRBV12-4 to TRBJ1-1, with D possibly being TRBD1 (6 bases). Trimming left V 4 bases short and J 6 bases short, with 15 bases between. This CDR3 region has 14 residues. DNA of the CDR3: TGTGCCAGCAGTTACCCGGGGGCCTACGCTGAAGCTTTCTTT. It is translated as CASSYPGAYAEAFF.

In this sample, this clonotype turned up a few times. The rearrangement uses TRBV7-9 and TRBJ1-5; the D gene is possibly TRBD1 (5 bases). V was pared by 4 bases and J by 0 bases, with 13 bases between. CDR1 and CDR2 (germline): SEHNR, FQNEAQ (reference sequence). This CDR3 comprises 16 residues. CDR3 in DNA: TGTGCCAGCAGCTCGGGGACCGGCCGTAGCAATCAGCCCCAGCATTTT. It translates to CASSSGTGRSNQPQHF.

As to this clonotype: A much larger clone sits a single nucleotide away, making a read error possible. This rearrangement joins TRBV19 to TRBJ1-6; 9 nucleotides align to TRBD1. The CDR3 is 15 amino acids. Germline loops: CDR1 LNHDA, CDR2 SQIVND (reference sequence). The trim removed 5 bases at V and 9 bases at J, leaving 8 bases unmatched. CDR3 DNA sequence: TGTGCCAGTAGTGGGACAGGGTTTGCAGGTTCACCCCTCCACTTT. This sequence encodes CASSGTGFAGSPLHF.

This clonotype was seen at least ten times. The V gene is TRBV29-1, the J gene TRBJ2-7; D gene uncertain. The germline CDR1 and CDR2 sequences are SQVTM and ANQGSEA. The CDR3 is 13 residues long. V lost 4 bases and J 7 bases, leaving 17 bases between the germline ends. CDR3: CSVVKFGGAEQYF. The CDR3 nucleotides read TGCAGCGTTGTTAAGTTCGGCGGTGCAGAGCAGTACTTC.

The rearrangement uses TRBV7-6 and TRBJ2-5; 8 bases fit TRBD1. The length of the CDR3 is 14 residues. Germline V gives CDR1 SGHVS, CDR2 FNYEAQ. The J segment lost 4 bases and the V segment lost 2 bases, leaving 3 bases of the junction unmatched. CDR3 nucleotide sequence: TGTGCCAGCAGCTTACTACAGGGGGGAGAGACCCAGTACTTC. The encoded protein is CASSLLQGGETQYF.

In this sample, this clonotype turned up many times. The CDR3 DNA reads as TGTGCCAGCAGCCCGCGACAGGTCGTATGGAATGAAAAACTGTTTTTT. Its translation is CASSPRQVVWNEKLFF. V is TRBV7-6 and J is TRBJ1-4, with D perhaps TRBD1 (6 bases). The germline CDR1 and CDR2 sequences are SGHVS and FNYEAQ. This CDR3 spans 16 amino acids. V was pared by 5 bases and J by 5 bases, with 18 bases between.

The V and J genes are TRBV25-1 and TRBJ1-2; D is ambiguous. Trimming pared 6 bases from V and 6 bases from J, leaving 8 bases between. CDR1 is MGHDK, CDR2 SYGVNS, per germline. The CDR3 extends over 11 amino acids. The chain's CDR3 is CASRVQDGYTF. In DNA form, the CDR3 reads TGTGCCAGCAGAGTTCAGGATGGCTACACCTTC.